This TCR beta chain emerged from a study of T cell repertoires in cytomegalovirus infection (dated by TCRdb to about 2019). Background on the whole study: Because public TCR beta signatures pointed to carriage of CMV infection together with the matching HLA type, the HLA type of each donor mattered for the analysis.

The germline V gene encodes CDR1 SGHTA and CDR2 FQGNSA. The V end gives up 4 bases and the J end 5 bases, leaving 5 bases in the junction not matched to a gene. Measured from the cysteine to the phenylalanine, the CDR3 is 16 residues long. Left in the record is the CDR3 DNA by itself, 48 bases read in frame from the first base. In its sample, this clonotype was seen many times. The antigen it binds to is not known. There are no base qualities to consult, and no much larger clone falls within one base. What the authors observed across the whole study: Carriers of CMV infection plus the relevant HLA type were discriminated by the cumulative frequency of public TCR beta family members in the study cohort and in an independent roughly 320-donor cohort. In the ex vivo response, HLA-C-restricted CMV-specific TCR beta clonotypes were dominant, and in two of eight donors the single most frequent clonotype came from this HLA-C-restricted group.

The run used an Illumina HiSeq 1500. TCRdb reworked the public reads: Q25 trimming with fastp, MiXCR clone assembly, productive beta chains retained. Rows are combined by CDR3 protein, so each entry shows the most common genes and DNA. The sample table lists about 250,000 distinct CDR3 sequences, around an eighth of them with a count of one. Approximately 1.8% of the sample is in the top ten clones. The chain is made from TRBV7-2 and TRBJ2-2, with TRBD2 identical over 12 junction bases. This sequence was found in a human donor in good health (CMV status not recorded). Some clones in this sample may be carry-over from other donors' samples. The sequencing sample was made of PBMCs. For the CDR3, the sequence is CASSSASGRATGELFF. At the DNA level, the sequence is TGTGCCAGCAGCTCCGCTAGCGGGAGGGCTACCGGGGAGCTGTTTTTT.